This T cell receptor (beta chain) was sequenced during a study of blood T cell repertoires in COVID-19. Study as a whole: Whether acute or convalescent, the COVID-19 samples came from the United States, Italy and Spain.

In the source study's methods: Estimated nucleated cell counts came from reference gene primer amplification. The protocol was immunoSEQ multiplex PCR, while the TCRdb copy is restricted to in-frame clones and leaves out a portion. V and J calls and clone size are copied from that table; D and trimming were computed from the DNA. The sample consists of about 310,000 clones, approximately 90% of them appearing once. The source is a woman aged 18-29 years who had recovered from COVID-19. Sample: PBMCs or T cells enriched from blood (not recorded which).

CDR3 residues: CASSSVAYNEQFF. CDR3 coding DNA: TGTGCCAGCAGCAGCGTAGCCTACAATGAGCAGTTCTTC. The chain carries TRBV2 and TRBJ2-1, with D uncertain. Per germline, CDR1 SNHLY and CDR2 FYNNEI. V was shortened by 6 bases and J by 2 bases, with 8 bases between the two germline ends. The CDR3 has 13 amino acids.